The clone carrying this T cell receptor beta chain appeared many times. The antigen remains unidentified. The lymph nodes were axillary draining lymph nodes from breast cancer patients. One entry per CDR3 protein, called by TCRdb with MiXCR from the multiplex PCR reads. The table lists roughly 110,000 distinct CDR3 sequences, approximately 28% of them singletons. Germline V gives CDR1 MNHEY, CDR2 SMNVEV (reference sequence). Trimming took 2 bases from V and 5 from J, leaving 10 bases between them. The CDR3 totals 15 residues. This record belongs to a study of breast tumors, draining lymph nodes, adjacent tissues. Broader study findings: Tumor TCR diversity was below lymph nodes but above nontumor tissue. That most tumor T cells come from lymph nodes remained unproven. Luminal-like breast cancer showed significantly greater tumor-nontumor repertoire similarity than basal-like breast cancer did. Findings are consistent with lymph node origin and intratumoral expansion of most tumor T cells.

Sequenced input: axillary lymph node tissue. The J gene is TRBJ1-6, the V gene TRBV27; unclear D gene. This receptor was taken from a female donor with breast cancer. Some clones in this sample may be carry-over from other donors' samples. The CDR3 reads CASSLAPSNNSPLHF. CDR3 sequence (DNA): TGTGCCAGCAGTTTAGCCCCCAGTAATAATTCACCCCTCCACTTT.